The T cell receptor (beta chain) under discussion was sequenced for a study of T cell changes during pregnancy in multiple sclerosis. Assay: immunoSEQ multiplex PCR; the TCRdb copy retains only in-frame clones and omits some. The repertoire includes around 80,000 clones, 92% of them detected once, and approximately 2.5% sits in the top ten. The sample in question was peripheral blood, obtained before pregnancy. This receptor was taken from a female donor with multiple sclerosis, enrolled in a pregnancy study.

In DNA form, the CDR3 reads TGTGCCTGGACCTTACAGGGGGCGAACACTGAAGCTTTCTTT. It is translated as CAWTLQGANTEAFF. The V call is TRBV30, the J call TRBJ1-1; 9 nucleotides agree with TRBD1. The germline CDR1 and CDR2 sequences are GTSNPN and SVGIG (reference sequence). The CDR3 is 14 residues long. The J segment lost 1 base and the V segment lost 4 bases, leaving 4 bases of the junction unmatched.